This T cell receptor beta chain is drawn from a study of immune evolution from preneoplasia to lung adenocarcinoma. Study conclusions and caveats: From normal lung to invasive adenocarcinoma, top clone frequencies appeared to decrease.

TCRdb's copy holds only in-frame clones and misses some; the assay was immunoSEQ multiplex PCR. The sample carries fewer than 9,500 clones, 70% to 85% recorded once. The CDR3 spans 17 residues. CDR1 and CDR2 from the germline V gene are LNHDA and SQIVND (reference sequence). Trimming cost V 0 bases and J 1 base, with 14 bases left between them. The sample holds a few counts of this clone. What it binds is unknown. The V and J genes are TRBV19 and TRBJ2-3; weak D call: TRBD1 (7 bases). The source is a person aged 50-70 years with lung adenocarcinoma. Sequencing was done on a sample of FFPE invasive lung adenocarcinoma tissue. In DNA, the CDR3 is TGTGCCAGTAGTATAGATCCACAGGGGACTGGCACAGATACGCAGTATTTT. Translating gives CASSIDPQGTGTDTQYF.